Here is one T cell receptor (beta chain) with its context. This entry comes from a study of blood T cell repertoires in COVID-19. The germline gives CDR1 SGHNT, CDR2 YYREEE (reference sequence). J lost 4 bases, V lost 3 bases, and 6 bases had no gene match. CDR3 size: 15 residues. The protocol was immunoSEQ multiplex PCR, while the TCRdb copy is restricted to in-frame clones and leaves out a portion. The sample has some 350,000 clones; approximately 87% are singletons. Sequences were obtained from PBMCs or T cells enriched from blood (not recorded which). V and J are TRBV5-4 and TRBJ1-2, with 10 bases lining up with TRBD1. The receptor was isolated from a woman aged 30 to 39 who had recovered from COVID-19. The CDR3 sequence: CASSWGTGVIYGYTF. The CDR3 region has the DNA TGTGCCAGCAGCTGGGGGACAGGGGTAATCTATGGCTACACCTTC.